The rows below give T cell receptor beta chains drawn from one sample of a study of monozygotic twins with inflammatory bowel disease. No DNA is given; TCRdb re-called the 5' RACE reads and lists each CDR3 protein once. This table lists hundreds of thousands of distinct CDR3 sequences. The sample was blood. The receptors come from a human donor with ulcerative colitis or Crohn's disease, or a healthy co-twin of an affected twin (not recorded which). The CDR3 runs from the conserved cysteine through the conserved F or W.

J gene: TRBJ2-1; V gene: TRBV28; CDR3 protein: CASSRGQNIYNEQFF
J gene: TRBJ1-2; V gene: TRBV29-1; CDR3 protein: CSVEGAGRGPYGYTF
J gene: TRBJ2-3; V gene: TRBV5-5; CDR3 protein: CASSFRGPSTDTQYF
J gene: TRBJ2-2; V gene: TRBV7-2; CDR3 protein: CASSSDRTAGELFF
J gene: TRBJ2-5; V gene: TRBV7-9; CDR3 protein: CASSGLAGEETQYF
J gene: TRBJ2-2; V gene: TRBV19; CDR3 protein: CASRLAGDTGELFF
J gene: TRBJ1-1; V gene: TRBV12-3/TRBV12-4; CDR3 protein: CASSPDTGVVTEAFF
J gene: TRBJ2-2; V gene: TRBV25-1; CDR3 protein: CASRRPTINTGELFF
J gene: TRBJ2-3; V gene: TRBV5-5; CDR3 protein: CASSTPSAGGDTQYF
J gene: TRBJ2-3; V gene: TRBV4-3; CDR3 protein: CASSHTDSTDTQYF
J gene: TRBJ2-1; V gene: TRBV5-1; CDR3 protein: CASSLVPGGAGNEQFF
J gene: TRBJ2-1; V gene: TRBV24-1; CDR3 protein: CATSDPGSKGSEQFF
J gene: TRBJ2-7; V gene: TRBV14; CDR3 protein: CASSQGGTGKWEQYF
J gene: TRBJ2-1; V gene: TRBV6-2/TRBV6-3; CDR3 protein: CASRYSGRLEQFF
J gene: TRBJ2-3; V gene: TRBV20-1; CDR3 protein: CSAPPAGQTTDTQYF
J gene: TRBJ1-2; V gene: TRBV7-2; CDR3 protein: CASSFPRGTGGGYTF
J gene: TRBJ1-6; V gene: TRBV6-6; CDR3 protein: CASSYSSLNSPLHF
J gene: TRBJ2-7; V gene: TRBV12-3/TRBV12-4; CDR3 protein: CASRLRQGIAYEQYF
J gene: TRBJ2-7; V gene: TRBV20-1; CDR3 protein: CSAPGGAVKSYEQYF
J gene: TRBJ2-3; V gene: TRBV7-2; CDR3 protein: CASSSVVVSRNTQYF
J gene: TRBJ1-2; V gene: TRBV29-1; CDR3 protein: CSVQQGNYGYTF
J gene: TRBJ2-1; V gene: TRBV6-2/TRBV6-3; CDR3 protein: CASSYVANEQFF
J gene: TRBJ2-5; V gene: TRBV5-6; CDR3 protein: CASSYRGTGYEETQYF
J gene: TRBJ2-3; V gene: TRBV4-2; CDR3 protein: CASSPGLAGTDTQYF
J gene: TRBJ2-1; V gene: TRBV20-1; CDR3 protein: CSAKTSGRTPNEQFF
J gene: TRBJ2-4; V gene: TRBV29-1; CDR3 protein: CSVEGGSDIQYF
J gene: TRBJ1-2; V gene: TRBV7-2; CDR3 protein: CASSKTQGPLDYGYTF
J gene: TRBJ1-5; V gene: TRBV5-1; CDR3 protein: CASSLGGISNQPQHF
J gene: TRBJ2-3; V gene: TRBV27; CDR3 protein: CASSLFVTDTQYF
J gene: TRBJ2-7; V gene: TRBV20-1; CDR3 protein: CSASTGTGGTEQYF
J gene: TRBJ2-7; V gene: TRBV28; CDR3 protein: CASSFSGDLYEQYF
J gene: TRBJ2-3; V gene: TRBV20-1; CDR3 protein: CSARVQGGGTDTQYF
J gene: TRBJ2-7; V gene: TRBV2; CDR3 protein: CASSSQGTSYEQYF
J gene: TRBJ2-7; V gene: TRBV29-1; CDR3 protein: CSVEEVRTGGNEQYF
J gene: TRBJ2-1; V gene: TRBV21-1; CDR3 protein: CASSIVFYNEQFF